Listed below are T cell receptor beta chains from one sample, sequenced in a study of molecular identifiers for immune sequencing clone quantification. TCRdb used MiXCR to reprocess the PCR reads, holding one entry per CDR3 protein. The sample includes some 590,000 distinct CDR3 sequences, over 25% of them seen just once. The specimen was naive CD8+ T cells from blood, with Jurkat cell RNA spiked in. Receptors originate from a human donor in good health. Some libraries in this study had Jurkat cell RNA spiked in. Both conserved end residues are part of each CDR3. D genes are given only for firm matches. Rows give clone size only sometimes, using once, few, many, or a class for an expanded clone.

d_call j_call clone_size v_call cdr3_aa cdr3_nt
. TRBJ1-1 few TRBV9 CASSVGGSGLEAFF TGTGCCAGCAGCGTCGGGGGGTCTGGGTTAGAAGCTTTCTTT
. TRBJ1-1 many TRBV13 CASRVANTEAFF TGTGCCAGCAGAGTGGCGAACACTGAAGCTTTCTTT
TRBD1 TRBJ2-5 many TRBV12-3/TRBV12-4 CASSPGTAETQYF TGTGCCAGCAGCCCCGGGACAGCAGAGACCCAGTACTTC
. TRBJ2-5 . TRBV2 CASSFQTATGETQYF TGTGCCAGCAGTTTTCAGACGGCTACCGGAGAGACCCAGTACTTC
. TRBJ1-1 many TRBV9 CASSVGSDSWRTEAFF TGTGCCAGCAGCGTAGGAAGTGACTCCTGGAGGACTGAAGCTTTCTTT
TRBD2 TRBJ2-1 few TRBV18 CASSPPPGLEQFF TGTGCCAGCTCACCACCACCGGGACTAGAGCAGTTCTTC
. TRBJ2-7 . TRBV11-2 CASSKSGSSYEQYF TGTGCCAGCAGCAAGAGCGGGTCCTCCTACGAGCAGTACTTC
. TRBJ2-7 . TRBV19 CASSIVVNSYEQYF TGTGCCAGTAGTATTGTGGTAAACTCCTACGAGCAGTACTTC
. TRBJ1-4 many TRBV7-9 CASNPTTWDEKLFF TGTGCCAGCAACCCGACCACTTGGGATGAAAAACTGTTTTTT
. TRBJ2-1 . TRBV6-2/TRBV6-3 CASTPLRGIRGKDNEQFF TGTGCCAGCACCCCACTCCGGGGGATACGGGGAAAAGACAATGAGCAGTTCTTC
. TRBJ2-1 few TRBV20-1 CSARLQGRSYNEQFF TGCAGTGCTAGACTCCAAGGACGGTCCTACAATGAGCAGTTCTTC
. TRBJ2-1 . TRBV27 CASSLLEYNEQFF TGTGCCAGCAGTTTACTAGAGTACAATGAGCAGTTCTTC
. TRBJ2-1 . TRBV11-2 CASSFPRDFSSYNEQFF TGTGCCAGCAGCTTCCCCCGGGATTTCAGCTCCTACAATGAGCAGTTCTTC
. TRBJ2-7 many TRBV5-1 CASRQGGYEQYF TGCGCCAGCAGACAGGGGGGGTACGAGCAGTACTTC
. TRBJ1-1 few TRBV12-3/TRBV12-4 CASSLSEGNTEAFF TGTGCCAGCAGTTTGAGTGAGGGGAACACTGAAGCTTTCTTT
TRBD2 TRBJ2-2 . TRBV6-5 CASSYERGFGELFF TGTGCCAGCAGTTACGAGCGGGGATTCGGGGAGCTGTTTTTT
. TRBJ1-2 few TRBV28 CASSLSTGSVDYGYTF TGTGCCAGCAGTTTATCAACAGGGAGTGTGGACTATGGCTACACCTTC
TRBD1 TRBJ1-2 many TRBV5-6 CASSLALTGGNYGYTF TGTGCCAGCAGCTTGGCCCTGACAGGGGGTAACTATGGCTACACCTTC
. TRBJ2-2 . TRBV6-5 CASSYSSRETGELFF TGTGCCAGCAGTTACTCTAGTCGTGAAACCGGGGAGCTGTTTTTT
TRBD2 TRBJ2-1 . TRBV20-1 CSATVAGGNTGNEQFF TGCAGTGCTACCGTAGCGGGGGGCAACACCGGAAATGAGCAGTTCTTC
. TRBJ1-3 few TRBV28 CASSPDEFVGNTIYF TGTGCCAGCAGTCCCGACGAGTTTGTTGGAAACACCATATATTTT
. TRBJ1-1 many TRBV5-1 CASSLAGAPNTEAFF TGCGCCAGCAGCTTGGCAGGGGCGCCGAACACTGAAGCTTTCTTT
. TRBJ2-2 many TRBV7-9 CASSLAPGELFF TGTGCCAGCAGCTTAGCGCCCGGGGAGCTGTTTTTT
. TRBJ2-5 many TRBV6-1 CASSPGRMKETQYF TGTGCCAGCAGCCCGGGGCGGATGAAAGAGACCCAGTACTTC
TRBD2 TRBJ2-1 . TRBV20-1 CSARQTSGTSGTYNEQIF TGCAGTGCTAGGCAAACCTCCGGGACTAGCGGGACCTACAATGAGCAGATCTTC
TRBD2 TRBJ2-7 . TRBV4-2 CASSQEAQTSALYEQYF TGTGCCAGCAGCCAAGAGGCTCAAACTAGCGCACTCTACGAGCAGTACTTC
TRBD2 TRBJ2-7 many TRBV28 CASSPTSGRAYEQYF TGTGCCAGCAGTCCGACTAGCGGGAGGGCCTACGAGCAGTACTTC
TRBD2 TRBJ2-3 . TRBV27 CASSYLAGTGTDTQYF TGTGCCAGCAGTTACCTAGCGGGGACCGGCACAGATACGCAGTATTTT
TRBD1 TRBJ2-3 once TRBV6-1 CASSEPRQGTDTQYF TGTGCCAGCAGTGAACCTAGACAGGGAACAGATACGCAGTATTTT
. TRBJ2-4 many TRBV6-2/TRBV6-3 CASSHGSNQYF TGTGCCAGCAGTCACGGATCTAATCAGTACTTC